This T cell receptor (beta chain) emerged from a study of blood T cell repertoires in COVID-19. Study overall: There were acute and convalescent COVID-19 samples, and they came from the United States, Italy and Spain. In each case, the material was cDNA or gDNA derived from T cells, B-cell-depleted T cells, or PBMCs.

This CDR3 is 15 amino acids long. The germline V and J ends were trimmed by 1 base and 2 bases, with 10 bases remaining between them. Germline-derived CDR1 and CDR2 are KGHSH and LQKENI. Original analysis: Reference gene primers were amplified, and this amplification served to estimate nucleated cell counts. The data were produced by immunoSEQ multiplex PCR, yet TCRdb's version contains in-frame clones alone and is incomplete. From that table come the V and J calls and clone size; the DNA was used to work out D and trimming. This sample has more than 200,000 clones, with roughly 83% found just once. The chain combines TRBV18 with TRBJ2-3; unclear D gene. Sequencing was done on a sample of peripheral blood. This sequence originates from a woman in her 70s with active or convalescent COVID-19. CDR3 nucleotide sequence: TGTGCCAGCTCACCACTGGGCGCCTTCACAGATACGCAGTATTTT. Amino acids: CASSPLGAFTDTQYF.